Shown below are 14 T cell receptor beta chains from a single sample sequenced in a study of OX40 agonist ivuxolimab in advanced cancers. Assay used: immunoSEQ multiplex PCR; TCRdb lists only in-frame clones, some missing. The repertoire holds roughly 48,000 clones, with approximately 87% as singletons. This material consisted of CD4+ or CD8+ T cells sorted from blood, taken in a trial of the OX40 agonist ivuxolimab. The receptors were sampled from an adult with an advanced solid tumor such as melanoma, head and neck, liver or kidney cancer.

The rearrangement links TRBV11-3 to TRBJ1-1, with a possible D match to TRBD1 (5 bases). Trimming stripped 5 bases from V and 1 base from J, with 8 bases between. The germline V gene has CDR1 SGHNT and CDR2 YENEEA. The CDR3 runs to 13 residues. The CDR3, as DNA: TGTGCCAGCAGCATACAGGCGAACACTGAAGCTTTCTTT. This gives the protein CASSIQANTEAFF. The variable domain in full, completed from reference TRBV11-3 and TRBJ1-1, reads EAGVVQSPRYKIIEKKQPVAFWCNPISGHNTLYWYLQNLGQGPELLIRYENEEAVDDSQLPKDRFSAERLKGVDSTLKIQPAELGDSAVYLCASSIQANTEAFFGQGTRLTVV.

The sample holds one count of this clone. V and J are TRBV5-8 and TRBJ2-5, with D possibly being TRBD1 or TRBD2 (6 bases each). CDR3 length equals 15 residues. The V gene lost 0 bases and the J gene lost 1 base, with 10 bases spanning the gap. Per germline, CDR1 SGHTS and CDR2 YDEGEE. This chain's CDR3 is CASSLVGGGQETQYF. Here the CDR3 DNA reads TGTGCCAGCAGCTTGGTAGGAGGGGGCCAAGAGACCCAGTACTTC.

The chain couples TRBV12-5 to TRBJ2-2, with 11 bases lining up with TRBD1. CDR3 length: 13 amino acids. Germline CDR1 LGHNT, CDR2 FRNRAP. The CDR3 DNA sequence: TGTGCCTTGGACAGGGGGCGAACCGGGGAGCTGTTTTTT. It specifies CALDRGRTGELFF.

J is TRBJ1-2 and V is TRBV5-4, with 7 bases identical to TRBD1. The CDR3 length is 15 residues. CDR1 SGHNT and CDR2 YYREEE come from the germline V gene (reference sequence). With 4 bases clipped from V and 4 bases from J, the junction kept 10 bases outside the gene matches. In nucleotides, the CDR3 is TGTGCCAGCAGCGATGGACAGGCAAGCTCCTATGGCTACACCTTC. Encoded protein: CASSDGQASSYGYTF.

The CDR3 spells CASSYSRQASTGGYTF. In DNA form, the CDR3 reads TGTGCCAGCAGTTACTCGAGACAGGCAAGCACGGGGGGCTACACCTTC. The rearrangement links TRBV6-6 to TRBJ1-2; tentative D call: TRBD1 (6 bases). Germline CDR1 is MNHNY and CDR2 is SVGAGI (reference sequence). V was trimmed by 0 bases and J by 8 bases, leaving 19 bases between them. CDR3 length equals 16 residues.

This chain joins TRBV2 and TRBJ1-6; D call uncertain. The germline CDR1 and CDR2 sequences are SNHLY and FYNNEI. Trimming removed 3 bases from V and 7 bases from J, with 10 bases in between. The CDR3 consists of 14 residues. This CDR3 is CASSDLGENSPLHF. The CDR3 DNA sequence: TGTGCCAGCAGTGACCTCGGGGAGAATTCACCCCTCCACTTT.

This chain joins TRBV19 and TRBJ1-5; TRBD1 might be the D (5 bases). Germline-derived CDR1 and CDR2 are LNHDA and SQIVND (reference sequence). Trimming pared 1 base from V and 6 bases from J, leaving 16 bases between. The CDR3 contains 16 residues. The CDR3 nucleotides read TGTGCCAGTAGTATAGTTGGAATGAGGGGCTCTCAGCCCCAGCATTTT. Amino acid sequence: CASSIVGMRGSQPQHF. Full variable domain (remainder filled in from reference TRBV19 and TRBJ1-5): DGGITQSPKYLFRKEGQNVTLSCEQNLNHDAMYWYRQDPGQGLRLIYYSQIVNDFQKGDIAEGYSVSREKKESFPLTVTSAQKNPTAFYLCASSIVGMRGSQPQHFGDGTRLSIL.

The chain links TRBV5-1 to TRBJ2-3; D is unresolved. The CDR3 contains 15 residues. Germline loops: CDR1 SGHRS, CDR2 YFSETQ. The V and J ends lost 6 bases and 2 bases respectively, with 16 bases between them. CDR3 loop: CASNQDGIPTDTQYF. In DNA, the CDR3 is TGCGCCAGCAACCAGGACGGAATCCCCACAGATACGCAGTATTTT.

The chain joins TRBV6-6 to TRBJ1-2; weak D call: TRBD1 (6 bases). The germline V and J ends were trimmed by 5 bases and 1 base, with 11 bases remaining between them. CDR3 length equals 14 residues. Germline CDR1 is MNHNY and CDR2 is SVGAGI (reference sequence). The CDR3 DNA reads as TGTGCCAGCAGTCAGGGGAGGGGTAACTATGGCTACACCTTC. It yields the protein CASSQGRGNYGYTF.

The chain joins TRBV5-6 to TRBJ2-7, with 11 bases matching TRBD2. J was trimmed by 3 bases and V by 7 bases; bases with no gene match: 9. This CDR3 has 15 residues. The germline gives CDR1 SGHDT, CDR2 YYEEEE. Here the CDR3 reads CASYTTGTSGYEQYF. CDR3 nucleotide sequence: TGTGCCAGCTACACGACCGGGACTAGCGGCTACGAGCAGTACTTC.

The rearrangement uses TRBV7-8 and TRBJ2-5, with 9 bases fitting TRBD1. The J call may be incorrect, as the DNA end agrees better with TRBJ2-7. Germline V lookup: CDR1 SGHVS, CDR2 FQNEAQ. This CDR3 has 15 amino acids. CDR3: CASSQRDREVPEQYF. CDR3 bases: TGTGCCAGCAGCCAACGGGACAGGGAGGTTCCCGAGCAGTACTTC.

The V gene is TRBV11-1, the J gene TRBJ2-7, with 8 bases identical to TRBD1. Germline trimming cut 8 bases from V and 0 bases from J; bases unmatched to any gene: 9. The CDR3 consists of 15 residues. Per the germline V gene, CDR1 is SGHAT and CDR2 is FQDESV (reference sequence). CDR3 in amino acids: CASGGGQGRSYEQYF. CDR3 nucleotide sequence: TGTGCCAGCGGAGGCGGACAGGGCCGCTCCTACGAGCAGTACTTC.

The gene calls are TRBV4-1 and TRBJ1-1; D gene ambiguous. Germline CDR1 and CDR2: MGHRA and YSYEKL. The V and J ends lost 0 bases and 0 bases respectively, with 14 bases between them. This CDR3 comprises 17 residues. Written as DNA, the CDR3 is TGCGCCAGCAGCCAAGATCTATCCGGAAGGGTGAACACTGAAGCTTTCTTT. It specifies CASSQDLSGRVNTEAFF.

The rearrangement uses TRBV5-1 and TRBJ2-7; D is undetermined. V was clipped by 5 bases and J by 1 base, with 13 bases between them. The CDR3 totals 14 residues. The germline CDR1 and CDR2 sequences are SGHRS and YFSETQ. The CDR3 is CASRPEPSSYEQYF. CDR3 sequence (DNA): TGCGCCAGCAGACCCGAACCCAGTTCCTACGAGCAGTACTTC. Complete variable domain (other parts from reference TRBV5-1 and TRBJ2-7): KAGVTQTPRYLIKTRGQQVTLSCSPISGHRSVSWYQQTPGQGLQFLFEYFSETQRNKGNFPGRFSGRQFSNSRSEMNVSTLELGDSALYLCASRPEPSSYEQYFGPGTRLTVT.